Below, 29 T cell receptor beta chains from the same sample are listed, as sequenced in a study of blood T cells in healthy people across ages. Next came a second PCR, run for about 7 to 11 cycles, which used a sample-barcoded 5' primer along with a J-beta primer mix. TCRdb reprocessed the 5' RACE reads via MiXCR and lists one record per CDR3 protein. The repertoire consists of some 880,000 distinct CDR3 sequences, with about 36% occurring once and the leading ten covering roughly 13%. Sequencing was carried out using blood. These receptors were obtained from a young man in good health.

This clonotype was recorded a few times. A junction boundary mismatches the germline segment, possibly from a read error. This chain joins TRBV12-3 or TRBV12-4 and TRBJ2-3; possible D gene TRBD1, 6 bases. The length of the CDR3 is 16 residues. The CDR3 DNA reads as TGTGCCAGCAGTTTAAGGTGGGGGCTAAGCACGGATACGCAGTATTTT. Protein product: CASSLRWGLSTDTQYF.

There are a few counts of this clonotype. The genes are TRBV11-3 and TRBJ2-7; D perhaps matches TRBD1 (6 bases). The germline gives CDR1 SGHNT, CDR2 YENEEA. The length of the CDR3 is 14 residues. With 5 bases removed from V and 1 base from J, the gap between germline ends came to 12 bases. In DNA, the CDR3 is TGTGCCAGCAGCGACGAGGACAGTTCCTACGAGCAGTACTTC. Encoded protein: CASSDEDSSYEQYF.

The J gene is TRBJ2-7, the V gene TRBV5-1; weak D call: TRBD2 (5 bases). The germline CDR1 and CDR2 sequences are SGHRS and YFSETQ. The V and J ends lost 6 bases and 0 bases respectively, with 16 bases between them. The CDR3 is 15 amino acids. The CDR3 region has the DNA TGCGCCAGCAAAAGTAATGAGGGCAGCTCCTACGAGCAGTACTTC. Translated, it gives CASKSNEGSSYEQYF.

The table lists this clonotype with a few counts. V usage is TRBV7-2 and J usage is TRBJ2-3; a weak D match, TRBD1 (5 bases). The CDR3 consists of 13 residues. Deletions cut 2 bases from V and 4 bases from J, with 7 bases between. Germline V gives CDR1 SGHTA, CDR2 FQGNSA. The CDR3 DNA sequence: TGTGCCAGCAGCTTATGGGGCCCAGATACGCAGTATTTT. This codes for CASSLWGPDTQYF.

The gene calls are TRBV27 and TRBJ2-5, with 9 bases lining up with TRBD1. Judging by the DNA end, TRBJ2-7 fits better; the J call may be wrong. Germline V gives CDR1 MNHEY, CDR2 SMNVEV (reference sequence). The CDR3 length is 14 residues. CDR3 DNA sequence: TGTGCCAGCAGTTTGGTGACAGGGGGCTACGAGCAGTACTTC. Translation gives CASSLVTGGYEQYF.

This sequence joins TRBV5-6 and TRBJ1-1; 9 bases fit TRBD1. Trimming cost V 3 bases and J 3 bases; bases outside gene matches: 6. CDR1 and CDR2 (germline): SGHDT, YYEEEE. The CDR3 spans 15 residues. The CDR3 region is CASSYRDRAHTEAFF. The CDR3 nucleotides are TGTGCCAGCAGCTACCGGGACAGGGCGCACACTGAAGCTTTCTTT.

The chain uses TRBV6-2 or TRBV6-3 and TRBJ2-5; the match to TRBD2 covers 9 bases. Germline assignment: CDR1 MNHEY and CDR2 SVGEGT. The CDR3 sequence is 17 residues long. Germline trimming cut 4 bases from V and 11 bases from J; bases unmatched to any gene: 20. CDR3 sequence reads: CASSLNSGGRGNSEQYF. DNA of the CDR3: TGTGCCAGCAGTTTGAATAGCGGGGGACGGGGCAATTCTGAGCAGTACTTC.

The chain couples TRBV5-1 to TRBJ1-4, with D unclear. Between the trimmed V and J ends, which lost 1 base and 4 bases, there was a span of 11 bases. The CDR3 spans 15 residues. CDR1 and CDR2 (germline): SGHRS, YFSETQ. Written as DNA, the CDR3 is TGCGCCAGCAGCTTGAGGATAGGGCATAATGAAAAACTGTTTTTT. Its protein is CASSLRIGHNEKLFF.

This clonotype was seen only a few times. The chain joins TRBV10-3 to TRBJ1-2, with D maybe TRBD1 (5 bases). V gave up 7 bases and J gave up 8 bases, with 20 bases separating them. Germline lookup yields CDR1 ENHRY and CDR2 SYGVKD. The CDR3 is 14 amino acids. CDR3 amino acids: CAITQRPPGEGYTF. CDR3 coding DNA: TGTGCCATCACTCAGAGGCCCCCGGGGGAAGGCTACACCTTC.

This clonotype was detected only a few times. The V and J genes are TRBV5-1 and TRBJ2-3; D unresolved. The ends were cut back, 4 bases at V and 5 bases at J, with 14 bases in the middle. Germline CDR1 SGHRS, CDR2 YFSETQ. CDR3 length: 14 residues. The CDR3 is CASSTERGEDTQYF. DNA of the CDR3: TGCGCCAGCAGCACTGAAAGAGGCGAAGATACGCAGTATTTT.

The V and J genes are TRBV2 and TRBJ2-5; 8 nucleotides match TRBD1. Matching the DNA end better, TRBJ2-7 makes the J call doubtful. CDR3 length: 14 amino acids. Germline lookup yields CDR1 SNHLY and CDR2 FYNNEI. The CDR3 DNA sequence: TGTGCCAGCAGCGCAGGACAGGGACTTGGCGAGCAGTACTTC. It is translated as CASSAGQGLGEQYF.

V gene TRBV5-1 combines with J gene TRBJ2-7, with 7 bases matching TRBD2. The last part of the DNA fits TRBJ2-5 better; the J call may be wrong. Germline-derived CDR1 and CDR2 are SGHRS and YFSETQ. The CDR3 spans 15 residues. CDR3 DNA: TGCGCCAGCAGCTTTGGCGGGGGAGAAGGTGGGACCCAGTACTTC. Its translation is CASSFGGGEGGTQYF.

This clonotype was recorded a few times. The rearrangement uses TRBV29-1 and TRBJ2-7; a weak D match, TRBD1 (6 bases). Germline V gene data show CDR1 as SQVTM and CDR2 as ANQGSEA. The CDR3 totals 13 residues. Trimming left V 6 bases short and J 7 bases short, with 19 bases between. DNA for the CDR3: TGCAGCGTAGAGGGTCCCAGGGGAAGTGAGCAGTACTTC. This sequence encodes CSVEGPRGSEQYF.

The chain carries TRBV6-6 and TRBJ2-1; the match to TRBD2 covers 7 bases. With the DNA end fitting TRBJ2-7 better, the J assignment may be wrong. The CDR3 loop spans 14 amino acids. Germline values: CDR1 MNHNY, CDR2 SVGAGI (reference sequence). CDR3 bases: TGTGCCAGCAGTCTACAGCGGGGTGACAATGAGCAGTACTTC. Translated: CASSLQRGDNEQYF.

The chain is built from TRBV20-1 and TRBJ1-1; no firm D call. The V end was cut by 1 base, the J end by 1 base, with 10 bases between. CDR1 DFQATT and CDR2 SNEGSKA come from the germline V gene (reference sequence). The CDR3 is 14 residues long. In DNA, the CDR3 is TGCAGTGCTAGAGGTGGACGAGGGAACACTGAAGCTTTCTTT. Encoded protein: CSARGGRGNTEAFF.

This chain links TRBV5-1 with TRBJ2-1; D could derive from TRBD1 or TRBD2 (6 bases each). Germline CDR1 is SGHRS and CDR2 is YFSETQ. Trimming removed 4 bases from V and 5 bases from J, with 13 bases in between. The CDR3 spans 14 residues. The CDR3 DNA reads as TGCGCCAGCAGCATAGATAGGGGGGACAATGAGCAGTTCTTC. The encoded protein is CASSIDRGDNEQFF.

The CDR3 is CASRTRVDTQYF. CDR3 nucleotides: TGTGCCAGCAGGACCCGTGTCGATACGCAGTATTTT. The V gene is TRBV6-2 or TRBV6-3, the J gene TRBJ2-3; D ambiguous. Germline CDR1 is MNHEY and CDR2 is SVGEGT. This CDR3 comprises 12 residues. The germline V and J ends were trimmed by 6 bases and 6 bases, with 10 bases remaining between them.

The rearrangement joins TRBV15 to TRBJ2-7, with a weak D call TRBD2 (5 bases). Judging by the DNA end, TRBJ2-4 fits better; the J call may be wrong. This CDR3 contains 15 residues. CDR1 is LNHNV and CDR2 is YYDKDF in the germline V gene (reference sequence). The CDR3: CATSTGIGVYNIQYF. DNA of the CDR3: TGTGCCACCAGCACGGGGATCGGGGTGTATAACATTCAGTACTTC.

The rearrangement joins TRBV2 to TRBJ2-7; the D gene is possibly TRBD2 (6 bases). The germline V and J ends were trimmed by 7 bases and 5 bases, with 12 bases remaining between them. The CDR3 loop spans 12 amino acids. The germline CDR1 and CDR2 sequences are SNHLY and FYNNEI. CDR3 loop: CASKREVDEQYF. The CDR3 DNA reads TGTGCCAGCAAGAGGGAGGTGGACGAGCAGTACTTC.

The chain carries TRBV6-5 and TRBJ1-2; D gene ambiguous. The CDR3 consists of 12 residues. Germline V gene sequence: CDR1 MNHEY, CDR2 SVGAGI. The V gene lost 5 bases and the J gene lost 2 bases, with 6 bases spanning the gap. The CDR3 coding sequence is TGTGCCAGCAGTCGGTTCAACTATGGCTACACCTTC. This codes for CASSRFNYGYTF.

The V call is TRBV7-2, the J call TRBJ1-2; maybe TRBD1 (5 bases). Looked up from germline, CDR1 is SGHTA and CDR2 is FQGNSA. V lost 5 bases and J lost 0, with 13 bases in between. The length of the CDR3 is 15 residues. In DNA, the CDR3 is TGTGCCAGCAGCCCGGGGACGCAAGCTAACTATGGCTACACCTTC. This encodes CASSPGTQANYGYTF. Looking up the rest from reference TRBV7-2 and TRBJ1-2 gives the full variable domain: GAGVSQSPSNKVTEKGKDVELRCDPISGHTALYWYRQSLGQGLEFLIYFQGNSAPDKSGLPSDRFSAERTGGSVSTLTIQRTQQEDSAVYLCASSPGTQANYGYTFGSGTRLTVV.

Note on this clonotype: One junction end does not reproduce the germline sequence, and a read error may be involved. The chain recombines TRBV2 with TRBJ1-2, with 7 bases that match TRBD1. The CDR3 totals 13 residues. Germline V gene lookup returns CDR1 SNHLY and CDR2 FYNNEI. CDR3 bases: TGTGCCAGCAGCGAAGACAGGGCCTATGGCTACACCTTC. Translated, it gives CASSEDRAYGYTF.

The V call is TRBV20-1, the J call TRBJ2-1; D remains unclear. CDR3 size: 14 residues. The V end lost 3 bases, the J end lost 0 bases, and 9 bases lay between the germline ends. CDR1 and CDR2 from the germline V gene are DFQATT and SNEGSKA (reference sequence). The CDR3 reads CSASVSVSYNEQFF. CDR3 in DNA: TGCAGTGCTAGTGTCTCCGTCTCCTACAATGAGCAGTTCTTC.

This clonotype was seen a few times. The chain carries TRBV21-1 and TRBJ2-1; no DNA check was done on the table's D call, TRBD1. TRBV21-1 is recorded as a pseudogene. CDR3 size: 15 residues. The DNA of the CDR3 is TGTGCCAGCAGCAAAGAGTCAGGGACACACAATGAGCAGTTCTTC. Encoded protein: CASSKESGTHNEQFF.

This clonotype has only a few counts. The chain is built from TRBV12-3 or TRBV12-4 and TRBJ1-5; D is unresolved. The CDR3 totals 14 residues. The V end lost 4 bases, the J end lost 5 bases, and 12 bases lay between the germline ends. The CDR3, as DNA: TGTGCCAGCAGTTCCGGCCTCCAACATCAGCCCCAGCATTTT. Translating it yields CASSSGLQHQPQHF.

This clonotype was detected many times. The DNA for the CDR3 is TGTGCCACCGTATGGACAGGGGGCTCGAAGACCCAGTACTTC. Translating it yields CATVWTGGSKTQYF. The chain couples TRBV6-2 or TRBV6-3 to TRBJ2-5, with 11 bases that match TRBD1. This CDR3 spans 14 amino acids. Trimming removed 10 bases from V and 6 bases from J; junction bases left unmatched: 10. Germline V gene lookup returns CDR1 MNHEY and CDR2 SVGEGT.

J is TRBJ2-3 and V is TRBV7-3; 7 bases fit TRBD2. The V gene end was trimmed by 2 bases and the J gene end by 4 bases; junction bases not matched to a gene: 9. Looked up from germline, CDR1 is SGHTA and CDR2 is FQGTGA. This CDR3 spans 16 amino acids. The CDR3 reads CASSLRIGGSSDTQYF. In DNA, the CDR3 is TGTGCCAGCAGCTTACGTATCGGGGGGAGCTCAGATACGCAGTATTTT.

The chain recombines TRBV5-1 with TRBJ2-7, with TRBD1 matching 8 bases. Germline values: CDR1 SGHRS, CDR2 YFSETQ. The CDR3 spans 16 residues. Trimming removed 6 bases from V and 0 bases from J; junction bases left unmatched: 11. The CDR3 coding sequence is TGCGCCAGCACCCCTTTCACAGGGGGAAGCTCCTACGAGCAGTACTTC. Translating gives CASTPFTGGSSYEQYF.

In DNA, the CDR3 is TGTGCCAGCAGTGAAGTGGGCCATGAAGCTTTCTTT. Amino acid sequence: CASSEVGHEAFF. The chain has TRBV6-1 and TRBJ1-1; D remains unclear. The CDR3 runs to 12 residues. With 1 base removed from V and 7 bases from J, the gap between germline ends came to 7 bases. The V gene's germline CDR1 is MNHNS and CDR2 SASEGT.